The 9 T cell receptor beta chains listed next were all sequenced from one sample in a study of OX40 agonist ivuxolimab in advanced cancers. Using immunoSEQ multiplex PCR, the repertoire was profiled, and TCRdb retains in-frame clones only, with some absent. The sample has about 35,000 clones; about 82% are singletons. Sequencing was performed on CD4+ or CD8+ T cells sorted from blood, taken in a trial of the OX40 agonist ivuxolimab. These receptors all come from an adult with an advanced solid tumor such as melanoma, head and neck, liver or kidney cancer.

The J gene is TRBJ1-2, the V gene TRBV15; no reliable D call. CDR1 and CDR2 (germline): LNHNV, YYDKDF (reference sequence). The CDR3 covers 18 residues. Trimming left V 4 bases short and J 0 bases short, with 21 bases between. The CDR3 spells CATSTTELKSQANYGYTF. CDR3 nucleotide sequence: TGTGCCACCAGCACCACCGAACTAAAGTCCCAAGCTAACTATGGCTACACCTTC.

V is TRBV2 and J is TRBJ2-1; unclear D gene. Germline lookup yields CDR1 SNHLY and CDR2 FYNNEI. V was cut by 1 base and J by 5 bases, with 9 bases left in between. The CDR3 runs 14 residues. CDR3 DNA: TGTGCCAGCAGTGAAGAAGTCGGGCACAATGAGCAGTTCTTC. It specifies CASSEEVGHNEQFF.

This clone was counted once. J is TRBJ1-2 and V is TRBV9; tentative D call: TRBD1 (6 bases). The CDR3 totals 13 residues. The V gene lost 3 bases and the J gene lost 13 bases, with 19 bases spanning the gap. Germline V gene sequence: CDR1 SGDLS, CDR2 YYNGEE. The CDR3 here is CASSEDTGWVITF. The CDR3 nucleotides read TGTGCCAGCAGCGAGGATACAGGGTGGGTAATCACCTTC.

The chain recombines TRBV5-1 with TRBJ2-2; 9 bases fit TRBD1. This CDR3 has 15 residues. The trim removed 5 bases at V and 6 bases at J, leaving 8 bases unmatched. Germline V gene data show CDR1 as SGHRS and CDR2 as YFSETQ. The CDR3 sequence is CASRKTGGPSGELFF. The CDR3 DNA follows: TGCGCCAGCAGAAAGACAGGGGGGCCTTCCGGGGAGCTGTTTTTT.

V is TRBV6-5 and J is TRBJ2-1, with 9 bases that match TRBD2. The trim removed 5 bases at V and 5 bases at J, leaving 7 bases unmatched. This CDR3 is 15 amino acids long. Germline V gives CDR1 MNHEY, CDR2 SVGAGI. The chain's CDR3 is CASSQRLADHNEQFF. In DNA, the CDR3 is TGTGCCAGCAGTCAAAGACTAGCGGACCACAATGAGCAGTTCTTC.

This chain uses TRBV27 with TRBJ2-5, with D possibly matching TRBD1 (6 bases). Between the trimmed V and J ends, which lost 4 bases and 5 bases, there was a span of 20 bases. The CDR3 totals 16 residues. Germline CDR1 reads MNHEY; CDR2 reads SMNVEV (reference sequence). The chain's CDR3 is CASSSLTGHRRETQYF. In DNA form, the CDR3 reads TGTGCCAGCAGTTCCCTGACGGGACACCGGAGGGAGACCCAGTACTTC.

The chain is built from TRBV11-1 and TRBJ2-7; tentative D call: TRBD1 (6 bases). The length of the CDR3 is 15 residues. With 0 bases removed from V and 3 bases from J, the gap between germline ends came to 12 bases. The V gene's germline CDR1 is SGHAT and CDR2 FQDESV (reference sequence). CDR3 nucleotide sequence: TGTGCCAGCAGCTTAGCCCCGCAGGGGAACTACGAGCAGTACTTC. Translation gives CASSLAPQGNYEQYF.

CDR3 sequence reads: CASSFRASRNEQYF. The CDR3 bases are TGTGCCAGCAGTTTCAGGGCGTCGAGGAACGAGCAGTACTTC. V is TRBV28 and J is TRBJ2-7; tentative D call: TRBD1 (5 bases). This CDR3 comprises 14 residues. V was clipped by 3 bases and J by 5 bases, with 14 bases between them. Germline CDR1 MDHEN, CDR2 SYDVKM.

CDR3: CASSLSSWASELDSRGYTF. CDR3 sequence (DNA): TGTGCCAGCAGTTTATCTTCTTGGGCGTCGGAGCTGGACAGCAGGGGTTACACCTTC. J is TRBJ1-2 and V is TRBV28, with D possibly TRBD1 on 6 matching bases. CDR3 size: 19 residues. CDR1 is MDHEN, CDR2 SYDVKM, per germline. The germline V and J ends were trimmed by 1 base and 11 bases, with 32 bases remaining between them.